This T cell receptor beta chain was profiled in a study of cytomegalovirus exposure and HLA in healthy donors. The CDR3 contains 13 residues. CDR1 and CDR2 (germline): SGHTA, FQGNSA. Deletions cut 4 bases from V and 7 bases from J, with 14 bases between. This clone was seen a handful of times. The method was immunoSEQ multiplex PCR; TCRdb's version includes in-frame clones alone and lacks a portion of them. The table has some 260,000 clones, more than 75% seen once. The origin of this receptor is a man between 18 and 29 years old in good health and CMV-seropositive. Material for sequencing was PBMCs. The rearrangement uses TRBV7-2 and TRBJ2-7; either TRBD1 or TRBD2 may supply D (5 bases each). The CDR3 reads CASSSGTGREQYF. The CDR3 DNA reads as TGTGCCAGCAGCTCCGGGACGGGACGAGAGCAGTACTTC.